These 20 T cell receptor beta chains were all obtained from the same sample, sequenced in a study of T-cell reconstitution after alpha-beta-depleted transplantation in children. Unique molecular identifiers were incorporated into the prepared TCRbeta library. TCRdb called the PCR reads again in MiXCR, with one record for every CDR3 protein. The sample carries 700,000 or so distinct CDR3 sequences, around 13% recorded once. This sample comprised PBMCs, obtained before TCRalphabeta/CD19-depleted stem cell transplant. The source is a girl aged 2-9 years with congenital amegakaryocytic thrombocytopenia, due to receive a stem cell transplant.

This clonotype was detected many times. The chain links TRBV12-3 or TRBV12-4 to TRBJ1-1; a weak D match, TRBD1 (5 bases). The CDR3 extends over 14 amino acids. V was trimmed by 2 bases and J by 4 bases, leaving 11 bases between them. The CDR3 region has the DNA TGTGCCAGCAGTTTATCGGGGGGGGTCACTGAAGCTTTCTTT. It translates to CASSLSGGVTEAFF.

The table lists this clonotype with a few counts. The V gene is TRBV9, the J gene TRBJ2-5; a weak D match, TRBD1 (5 bases). The CDR3 runs to 14 residues. CDR1 SGDLS and CDR2 YYNGEE come from the germline V gene. V lost 2 bases and J lost 5, with 13 bases in between. CDR3 loop: CASSVHDSSETQYF. The CDR3 DNA reads TGTGCCAGCAGCGTTCACGACAGCTCCGAGACCCAGTACTTC.

This sequence joins TRBV5-1 and TRBJ2-7; D possibly corresponds to TRBD1 (6 bases). Germline V gene sequence: CDR1 SGHRS, CDR2 YFSETQ. V was clipped by 2 bases and J by 4 bases, with 13 bases between them. This CDR3 contains 14 residues. Written as DNA, the CDR3 is TGCGCCAGCAGCTTCGCCCACAGGGATTACGAGCAGTACTTC. The encoded protein is CASSFAHRDYEQYF.

This clonotype was seen at least ten times. V is TRBV11-2 and J is TRBJ2-3; 7 nucleotides agree with TRBD2. The CDR3 extends over 17 amino acids. CDR1 and CDR2 from the germline V gene are SGHAT and FQNNGV. V trimming: 3 bases; J trimming: 1 base; junction bases outside the gene matches: 10. CDR3 sequence: CASSLDPSGGGTDTQYF. CDR3 bases: TGTGCCAGCAGCTTGGATCCCTCTGGGGGGGGCACAGATACGCAGTATTTT.

This clonotype was counted once. The chain combines TRBV24-1 with TRBJ2-1; TRBD1 might be the D (6 bases). In germline, CDR1 is KGHDR, CDR2 SFDVKD. Deletions cut 0 bases from V and 5 bases from J, with 10 bases between. CDR3 length equals 15 residues. The CDR3: CATSDLHTGNNEQFF. The CDR3 DNA sequence: TGTGCCACCAGTGATTTGCATACAGGGAACAATGAGCAGTTCTTC.

The gene calls are TRBV3-1 and TRBJ2-4; TRBD1 agrees at 7 bases. There are 14 residues in the CDR3. Germline loops: CDR1 LGHDT, CDR2 YNNKEL (reference sequence). V shed 4 bases, J shed 5 bases, and the junction held 5 bases outside the gene matches. The CDR3 protein is CASSPRQGENIQYF. The CDR3 bases are TGTGCCAGCAGCCCCAGACAGGGCGAAAACATTCAGTACTTC.

This clonotype has more than one count but fewer than ten. The V gene is TRBV20-1, the J gene TRBJ2-1, with TRBD1 matching 12 bases. CDR1 and CDR2 from the germline V gene are DFQATT and SNEGSKA (reference sequence). This CDR3 is built from 17 residues. The V and J ends lost 4 bases and 2 bases, in that order; junction bases with no gene match: 9. The CDR3 protein is CSAIRDRGLEPYNEQFF. CDR3 bases: TGCAGTGCTATCCGGGACAGGGGGCTAGAACCCTACAATGAGCAGTTCTTC.

Ten or more counts support this clonotype. CDR3 DNA sequence: TGTGCCAGCAGTTCGCTAGCGGGAGTTTACGAGCAGTACTTC. Amino acids: CASSSLAGVYEQYF. This rearrangement joins TRBV28 to TRBJ2-7; 10 bases fit TRBD2. The CDR3 covers 14 residues. V lost 4 bases, J lost 4 bases, and 4 bases stayed unmatched. CDR1 and CDR2 (germline): MDHEN, SYDVKM.

The CDR3 DNA reads TGTGCCAGCAGCACGACATCCGGTGGGGACACCGGGGAGCTGTTTTTT. The encoded protein is CASSTTSGGDTGELFF. The rearrangement links TRBV7-9 to TRBJ2-2; D ambiguous. The CDR3 contains 16 residues. Trimming stripped 5 bases from V and 3 bases from J, with 16 bases between. Germline V lookup: CDR1 SEHNR, CDR2 FQNEAQ (reference sequence). Complete variable domain (other parts from reference TRBV7-9 and TRBJ2-2): DTGVSQNPRHKITKRGQNVTFRCDPISEHNRLYWYRQTLGQGPEFLTYFQNEAQLEKSRLLSDRFSAERPKGSFSTLEIQRTEQGDSAMYLCASSTTSGGDTGELFFGEGSRLTVL.

This clonotype was found many times. This sequence joins TRBV24-1 and TRBJ2-1, with 11 bases fitting TRBD2. V lost 5 bases to trimming and J lost 10 bases; unmatched junction nucleotides: 12. Germline assignment: CDR1 KGHDR and CDR2 SFDVKD. The CDR3 loop spans 16 amino acids. CDR3 residues: CATSVRGTSGRWEQFF. The CDR3 DNA sequence: TGTGCCACCAGTGTACGGGGAACTAGCGGGAGATGGGAGCAGTTCTTC.

The rearrangement uses TRBV28 and TRBJ2-5; possibly TRBD1 or TRBD2 for D (5 bases each). This CDR3 spans 13 amino acids. Germline lookup yields CDR1 MDHEN and CDR2 SYDVKM. V was cut by 8 bases and J by 6 bases, with 16 bases left in between. In nucleotides, the CDR3 is TGTGCCAGCGAGGGCCAGGGATCGAAGACCCAGTACTTC. Its protein is CASEGQGSKTQYF.

In this sample, this clonotype turned up many times. The chain joins TRBV27 to TRBJ2-3, with D unclear. The CDR3 runs to 14 residues. V shed 3 bases and J shed 2 bases, with 9 bases lying between them. The V gene's germline CDR1 is MNHEY and CDR2 SMNVEV (reference sequence). The CDR3 loop reads CASSFQEYTDTQYF. CDR3 DNA sequence: TGTGCCAGCAGTTTCCAGGAATACACAGATACGCAGTATTTT.

In its sample, this clonotype was seen a few times. J is TRBJ2-1 and V is TRBV20-1; 13 positions agree with TRBD2. The CDR3 has 15 amino acids. J lost 7 bases, V lost 2 bases, and 5 bases had no gene match. Germline V gene lookup returns CDR1 DFQATT and CDR2 SNEGSKA (reference sequence). CDR3 sequence (DNA): TGCAGTGCTAGAAAGGGACTAGCGGGACAAAATGAGCAGTTCTTC. Encoded protein: CSARKGLAGQNEQFF.

This clonotype was picked up a small number of times. CDR3 loop: CATILAGFVTGELFF. DNA for the CDR3: TGTGCCACTATACTAGCGGGGTTCGTCACCGGGGAGCTGTTTTTT. The J gene is TRBJ2-2, the V gene TRBV7-9; 10 nucleotides line up with TRBD2. The CDR3 spans 15 residues. Germline CDR1 and CDR2: SEHNR and FQNEAQ (reference sequence). V shed 10 bases, J shed 4 bases, and the junction held 9 bases outside the gene matches.

This chain uses TRBV7-2 with TRBJ2-2; 7 bases align to TRBD1. The CDR3 runs 16 residues. V gave up 4 bases and J gave up 1 base; unmatched junction bases: 6. CDR1 is SGHTA and CDR2 is FQGNSA in the germline V gene. The CDR3 nucleotides are TGTGCCAGCAGCTGGAGTAGGGGGCAGAACACCGGGGAGCTGTTTTTT. This encodes CASSWSRGQNTGELFF.

The V call is TRBV5-1, the J call TRBJ2-1; D call uncertain. Trimming pared 3 bases from V and 10 bases from J, leaving 14 bases between. CDR3 length: 13 amino acids. Looked up from germline, CDR1 is SGHRS and CDR2 is YFSETQ. CDR3 sequence (DNA): TGCGCCAGCAGCTCTGGATTGATTTCAGAGCAGTTCTTC. It encodes CASSSGLISEQFF.

V gene TRBV12-3 or TRBV12-4 combines with J gene TRBJ2-5; tentatively, D is TRBD2 (5 bases). The CDR3 is 14 residues long. Trimming removed 6 bases from V and 5 bases from J, with 16 bases in between. In DNA form, the CDR3 reads TGTGCCAGCAGCGACCGGGATTTACTCGAGACCCAGTACTTC. Translating it yields CASSDRDLLETQYF.

This clonotype appeared many times. The chain couples TRBV10-3 to TRBJ2-5; TRBD1 or TRBD2 may be the D gene (5 bases each). The CDR3 spans 12 residues. Germline CDR1 is ENHRY and CDR2 is SYGVKD. V lost 10 bases and J lost 5, with 14 bases in between. The CDR3 nucleotides are TGTGCCACCGCTGGACGGGACGAGACCCAGTACTTC. The encoded protein is CATAGRDETQYF.

The V gene is TRBV12-3 or TRBV12-4, the J gene TRBJ2-7; the match to TRBD1 covers 9 bases. The CDR3 loop spans 14 amino acids. With V trimmed by 5 bases and J by 3 bases, 5 bases remained unmatched. CDR3 sequence (DNA): TGTGCCAGCAGTCCTCGGACAGGGGACTACGAGCAGTACTTC. This gives the protein CASSPRTGDYEQYF.

The genes are TRBV4-1 and TRBJ2-7, with D perhaps TRBD1 or TRBD2 (5 bases each). Germline CDR1 reads MGHRA; CDR2 reads YSYEKL. V lost 4 bases, J lost 2 bases, and 21 bases lay in between. The CDR3 totals 17 residues. The CDR3 DNA follows: TGCGCCAGCAGCCTCCGGCTAACCGGGACGGGAACCTACGAGCAGTACTTC. Translating it yields CASSLRLTGTGTYEQYF.